This T cell receptor (beta chain) is from a study of blood T cell repertoires in COVID-19. Study context: Samples taken during acute and convalescent COVID-19 were collected in the United States, Italy and Spain. T cells, B-cell-depleted T cells, or PBMCs supplied cDNA or gDNA.

Methods used by the authors: Estimation of nucleated cell counts was performed using reference gene primer amplification. Libraries were prepared by immunoSEQ multiplex PCR; TCRdb keeps only in-frame clonotypes and omits some of them. V and J calls and clone size are given by that table; D and trimming were obtained from the DNA. The sample yields just over 95,000 clones, 81% seen once. CDR1 and CDR2 (germline): MGHRA, YSYEKL. This CDR3 has 16 residues. V lost 4 bases to trimming and J lost 2 bases; unmatched junction nucleotides: 9. The sequenced material came from peripheral blood. The clonotype was recovered from a man aged 60-69 years with acute or convalescent COVID-19. The V and J genes are TRBV4-1 and TRBJ2-3; 7 nucleotides match TRBD1. CDR3 sequence reads: CASSRSGTALTDTQYF. The CDR3, as DNA: TGCGCCAGCAGCCGATCCGGGACAGCTCTCACAGATACGCAGTATTTT.